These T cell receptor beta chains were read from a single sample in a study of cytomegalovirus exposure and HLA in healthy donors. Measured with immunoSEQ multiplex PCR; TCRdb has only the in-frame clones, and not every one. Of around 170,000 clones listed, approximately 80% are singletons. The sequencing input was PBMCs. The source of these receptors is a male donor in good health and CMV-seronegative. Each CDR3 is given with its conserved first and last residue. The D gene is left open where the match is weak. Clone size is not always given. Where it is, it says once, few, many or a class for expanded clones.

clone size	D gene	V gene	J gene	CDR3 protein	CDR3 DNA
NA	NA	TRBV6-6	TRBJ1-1	CASSYPSGSPEAFF	TGTGCCAGCAGTTACCCCTCGGGTAGCCCTGAAGCTTTCTTT
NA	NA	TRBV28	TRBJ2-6	CASSSTGFGANVLTF	TGTGCCAGCAGTTCAACAGGGTTTGGGGCCAACGTCCTGACTTTC
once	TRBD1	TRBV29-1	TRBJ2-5	CSVETGETETQYF	TGCAGCGTTGAAACAGGGGAAACGGAGACCCAGTACTTC
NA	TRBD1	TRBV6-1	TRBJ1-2	CASSRKDRGYGYTF	TGTGCCAGCAGCCGTAAGGACAGGGGATATGGCTACACCTTC
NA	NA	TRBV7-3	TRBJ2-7	CASSPAAGAGEQYF	TGTGCCAGCAGCCCGGCGGCGGGGGCGGGGGAGCAGTACTTC
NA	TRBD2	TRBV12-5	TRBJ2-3	CASGPGGSTDTQYF	TGTGCTAGTGGGCCGGGGGGGAGCACAGATACGCAGTATTTT
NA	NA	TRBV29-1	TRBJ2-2	CSVDTTNTGELFF	TGCAGCGTCGACACCACGAACACCGGGGAGCTGTTTTTT
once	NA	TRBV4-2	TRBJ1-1	CASSQFGPGGNTEAFF	TGTGCCAGCAGCCAATTCGGCCCGGGGGGGAACACTGAAGCTTTCTTT
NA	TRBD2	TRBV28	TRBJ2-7	CASSQSSGKFYEQYF	TGTGCCAGCAGTCAATCTAGCGGGAAATTCTACGAGCAGTACTTC
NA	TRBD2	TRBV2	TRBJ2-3	CASSEGVAGGDTQYF	TGTGCCAGCAGTGAAGGGGTAGCGGGGGGGGATACGCAGTATTTT
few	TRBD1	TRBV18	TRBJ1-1	CASSPKQGGTEAFF	TGTGCCAGCTCACCGAAACAGGGGGGTACTGAAGCTTTCTTT
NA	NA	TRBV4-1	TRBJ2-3	CASSQVVVTDTQYF	TGCGCCAGCAGCCAAGTAGTAGTCACAGATACGCAGTATTTT
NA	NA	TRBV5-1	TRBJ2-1	CASSLGAYSSYNEQFF	TGCGCCAGCAGCTTGGGGGCCTATAGCTCCTACAATGAGCAGTTCTTC
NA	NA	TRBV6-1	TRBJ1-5	CASSETLGSYSNQPQHF	TGTGCCAGCAGTGAAACACTAGGCAGTTATAGCAATCAGCCCCAGCATTTT
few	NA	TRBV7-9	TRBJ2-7	CASSRNPPTGYEQYF	TGTGCCAGCAGCAGAAACCCCCCGACAGGTTACGAGCAGTACTTC
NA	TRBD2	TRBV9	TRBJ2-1	CASSVVTSGYYNEQFF	TGTGCCAGCAGCGTAGTGACTAGCGGGTATTACAATGAGCAGTTCTTC
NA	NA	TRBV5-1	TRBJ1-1	CASSPGLDSSNMNTEAFF	TGCGCCAGCAGCCCTGGATTAGACAGCTCCAACATGAACACTGAAGCTTTCTTT
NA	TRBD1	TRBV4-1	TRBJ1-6	CASSQDTATGGRNSPLHF	TGCGCCAGCAGCCAAGACACGGCGACAGGGGGCAGGAATTCACCCCTCCACTTT
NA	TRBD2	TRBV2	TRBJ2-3	CASSEGKGRGTDTQYF	TGTGCCAGCAGTGAAGGGAAAGGGAGGGGTACAGATACGCAGTATTTT
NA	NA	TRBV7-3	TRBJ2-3	CASSLRQSGTDTQYF	TGTGCCAGCAGCTTAAGACAGTCGGGCACAGATACGCAGTATTTT
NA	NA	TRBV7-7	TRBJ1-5	CASSQQVGQPQHF	TGTGCCAGCAGCCAGCAGGTTGGGCAGCCCCAGCATTTT
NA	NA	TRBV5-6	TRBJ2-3	CASSLGTSPVTDTQYF	TGTGCCAGCAGCTTAGGGACTTCCCCTGTCACAGATACGCAGTATTTT
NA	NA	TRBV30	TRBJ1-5	CAWTGNLNQPQHF	TGTGCCTGGACGGGTAACCTCAATCAGCCCCAGCATTTT